The clone carrying this TCR beta chain has more than one count but fewer than ten. As processed by the authors: Amplification from reference gene primers served as the basis for estimated nucleated cell counts. Sequencing was performed with immunoSEQ multiplex PCR; in TCRdb, only in-frame clones are kept and a portion is missing. The V and J calls and clone size come from that table; D and trimming were worked out from the DNA. The sample carries more than 50,000 clones, more than 75% recorded once. Germline CDR1 LNHDA, CDR2 SQIVND (reference sequence). V was shortened by 4 bases and J by 4 bases, with 19 bases between the two germline ends. The length of the CDR3 is 16 residues. These data are taken from a study of blood T cell repertoires in COVID-19. Study background: Material from acute and convalescent COVID-19 was sourced from the United States, Italy and Spain. Sample material is recorded as cDNA or gDNA derived from T cells, B-cell-depleted T cells, or PBMCs.

V usage is TRBV19 and J usage is TRBJ2-5, with a possible D match to TRBD2 (6 bases). Sequenced sample: peripheral blood. The sequence was obtained from a human donor in a cohort sampled during active COVID-19. The CDR3 DNA reads as TGTGCCAGTAGTACCTTTGAGGAGGGCCTAGGAGAGACCCAGTACTTC. Translation gives CASSTFEEGLGETQYF. The complete variable domain, with remaining parts taken from reference TRBV19 and TRBJ2-5, reads DGGITQSPKYLFRKEGQNVTLSCEQNLNHDAMYWYRQDPGQGLRLIYYSQIVNDFQKGDIAEGYSVSREKKESFPLTVTSAQKNPTAFYLCASSTFEEGLGETQYFGPGTRLLVL.